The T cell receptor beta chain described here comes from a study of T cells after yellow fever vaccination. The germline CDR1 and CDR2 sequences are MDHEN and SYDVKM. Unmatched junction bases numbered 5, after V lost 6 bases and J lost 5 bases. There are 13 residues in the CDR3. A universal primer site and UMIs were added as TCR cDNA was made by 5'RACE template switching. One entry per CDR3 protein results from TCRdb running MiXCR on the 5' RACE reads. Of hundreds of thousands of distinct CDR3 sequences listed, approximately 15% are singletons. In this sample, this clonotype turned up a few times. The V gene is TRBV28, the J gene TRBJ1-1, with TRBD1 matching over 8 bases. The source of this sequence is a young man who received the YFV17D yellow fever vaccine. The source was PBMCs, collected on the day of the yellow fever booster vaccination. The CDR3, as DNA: TGTGCCAGCAGAAGACAGGGGAAGACTGAAGCTTTCTTT. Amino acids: CASRRQGKTEAFF. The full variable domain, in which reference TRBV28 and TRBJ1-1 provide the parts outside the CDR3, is DVKVTQSSRYLVKRTGEKVFLECVQDMDHENMFWYRQDPGLGLRLIYFSYDVKMKEKGDIPEGYSVSREKKERFSLILESASTNQTSMYLCASRRQGKTEAFFGQGTRLTVV.